The present TCR beta chain was sequenced within a study of T cell responses to AZD1222 COVID-19 vaccine. Measured with immunoSEQ multiplex PCR; TCRdb has only the in-frame clones, and not every one. The repertoire holds roughly 130,000 clones, with about 92% as singletons. Regarding the study as a whole: Repertoires in all cases were sampled only once the peak T cell response had passed. The sample set comprised mostly white British donors with more females, and clonal diversity was possibly underestimated.

Note on this clone: The antigen is undetermined.

The sample consisted of peripheral blood, taken on day 0 of AZD1222 vaccination. The receptor comes from an adult in good health.

The CDR3 is CASSNRDRGRNEQFF. CDR3 DNA sequence: TGTGCCAGCAGCAACCGGGACAGGGGTCGGAATGAGCAGTTCTTC. The rearrangement joins TRBV21-1 to TRBJ2-1; the tabulated D call, TRBD1, remains unverified against the DNA. TRBV21-1 is a listed pseudogene. This CDR3 is 15 amino acids long.